Each of the 6 T cell receptor beta chains below was sequenced from the same sample in a study of T cell repertoires in cytomegalovirus infection. Their cognate antigens are unknown. TCRdb re-called the reads through MiXCR, storing one row per CDR3 protein. The sample shows about 830,000 distinct CDR3 sequences, about 31% of them seen only once. The source was cultured CD8+ T cells from PBMCs, collected from culture after CMV antigen stimulation. The receptors come from a human donor in good health (CMV status not recorded). Some clones in this sample may be carry-over from other donors' samples.

The table lists this clonotype with a count of one. The J gene is TRBJ2-1, the V gene TRBV12-3 or TRBV12-4, with D maybe TRBD1 (5 bases). This CDR3 region has 15 residues. The V and J ends lost 6 bases and 3 bases respectively, with 15 bases between them. In DNA form, the CDR3 reads TGTGCCAGCAGGTCAGGGCACGGCAACTACAATGAGCAGTTCTTC. Protein product: CASRSGHGNYNEQFF.

This chain joins TRBV29-1 and TRBJ1-1; possibly TRBD1 for D (6 bases). V lost 3 bases and J lost 6, with 23 bases in between. The CDR3 has 16 residues. CDR1 SQVTM and CDR2 ANQGSEA come from the germline V gene. In DNA form, the CDR3 reads TGCAGCGTTGAGGGGGCGCGAGGCGCTAAGAGATCTGAAGCTTTCTTT. Translated: CSVEGARGAKRSEAFF.

The chain combines TRBV29-1 with TRBJ1-1; TRBD1 agrees at 7 bases. Trimming at V came to 4 bases and at J to 3 bases, leaving 14 bases not matched to a gene. Germline V gene data show CDR1 as SQVTM and CDR2 as ANQGSEA. There are 16 residues in the CDR3. The CDR3 is CSVGESGQSYHTEAFF. The CDR3 nucleotides read TGCAGCGTTGGGGAATCGGGACAGAGCTATCACACTGAAGCTTTCTTT.

In DNA, the CDR3 is TGTGCCGCAGATCGGGGCAGGGGAGACACCGGGGAGCTGTTTTTT. Encoded protein: CAADRGRGDTGELFF. V is TRBV10-3 and J is TRBJ2-2, with D maybe TRBD1 (6 bases). The V end lost 11 bases, the J end lost 3 bases, and 19 bases lay between the germline ends. The germline CDR1 and CDR2 sequences are ENHRY and SYGVKD. The CDR3 sequence is 15 residues long.

This chain connects TRBV20-1 to TRBJ2-2; no clear D. CDR1 is DFQATT, CDR2 SNEGSKA, per germline (reference sequence). V lost 0 bases to trimming and J lost 4 bases, with 6 bases between them. The CDR3 has 13 residues. CDR3 amino acids: CSARDPPTGELFF. The CDR3 DNA is TGCAGTGCTAGAGATCCCCCCACCGGGGAGCTGTTTTTT.

The CDR3 DNA reads TGTGCCAGCAGTTTTTTCAGGGAGCCCCAAGAGACCCAGTACTTC. Amino acid sequence: CASSFFREPQETQYF. The rearrangement uses TRBV28 and TRBJ2-5; possibly TRBD1 or TRBD2 for D (5 bases each). CDR3 length equals 15 residues. V lost 3 bases to trimming and J lost 1 base, with 12 bases between them. In germline, CDR1 is MDHEN, CDR2 SYDVKM.